This paragraph covers one T cell receptor (beta chain) sequence. Original handling: Amplification from reference gene primers served as the basis for estimated nucleated cell counts. Clones were sequenced by immunoSEQ multiplex PCR, and TCRdb holds only the in-frame ones, with some missing. V and J calls and clone size follow that table, whereas D and trimming were derived from the DNA. The sample lists approximately 100,000 clones; 80% to 90% were seen once. This sample was taken from a study of blood T cell repertoires in COVID-19. Study-level information: Both acute and convalescent COVID-19 samples were obtained from the United States, Italy and Spain. T cells, B-cell-depleted T cells, or PBMCs supplied cDNA or gDNA.

V dropped 6 bases and J dropped 8; count of bases not matched to a gene: 13. The CDR3 totals 15 residues. Germline V gene sequence: CDR1 SGHRS, CDR2 YFSETQ. The sequence derives from a human donor in a cohort sampled during active COVID-19. Sequencing was performed on peripheral blood. The V and J genes are TRBV5-1 and TRBJ1-4, with TRBD1 matching 7 bases. DNA of the CDR3: TGCGCCAGCAAAAGAGGGCAGGGGGACGTCGAAAAACTGTTTTTT. Amino acid sequence: CASKRGQGDVEKLFF. The whole variable domain, remainder taken from reference TRBV5-1 and TRBJ1-4, is KAGVTQTPRYLIKTRGQQVTLSCSPISGHRSVSWYQQTPGQGLQFLFEYFSETQRNKGNFPGRFSGRQFSNSRSEMNVSTLELGDSALYLCASKRGQGDVEKLFFGSGTQLSVL.